These 18 T cell receptor beta chains were all obtained from the same sample, sequenced in a study of blood T cell repertoires in COVID-19. The assay was immunoSEQ multiplex PCR, and TCRdb's table has in-frame clones only and misses some. This sample has under 200,000 clones; roughly 84% occur once, and the top ten carry around 18%. The specimen sequenced was PBMCs or T cells enriched from blood (not recorded which). The receptors come from a man aged 55-75 years who had recovered from COVID-19.

This clone was counted ten times or more. The chain couples TRBV19 to TRBJ1-3, with TRBD1 matching over 7 bases. CDR3 length equals 18 residues. From germline, CDR1 is LNHDA and CDR2 SQIVND (reference sequence). Trimming at V came to 10 bases and at J to 0 bases, leaving 18 bases not matched to a gene. This CDR3 reads CATKDPRSGTDSGNTIYF. CDR3 coding DNA: TGTGCCACCAAAGACCCTCGGTCGGGGACAGACTCTGGAAACACCATATATTTT.

The chain has TRBV7-9 and TRBJ1-1, with unresolved D. This CDR3 has 15 amino acids. V lost 1 base and J 0 bases, leaving 9 bases between the germline ends. The germline V gene has CDR1 SEHNR and CDR2 FQNEAQ (reference sequence). CDR3 sequence: CASSLDPGMNTEAFF. In DNA form, the CDR3 reads TGTGCCAGCAGCTTAGATCCGGGGATGAACACTGAAGCTTTCTTT.

The J gene is TRBJ1-2, the V gene TRBV27, with a tentative D call TRBD1 (6 bases). V dropped 5 bases and J dropped 8 bases, with 18 bases sitting between them. Germline values: CDR1 MNHEY, CDR2 SMNVEV (reference sequence). The CDR3 loop spans 14 amino acids. The DNA of the CDR3 is TGTGCCAGCAGTCCCGCCGGGAGGGGGAGCGGCTACACCTTC. Residues: CASSPAGRGSGYTF.

V is TRBV4-1 and J is TRBJ1-1; D might be TRBD1 (6 bases). Trimming stripped 1 base from V and 2 bases from J, with 14 bases between. This CDR3 has 16 amino acids. Germline V gene lookup returns CDR1 MGHRA and CDR2 YSYEKL. CDR3 bases: TGCGCCAGCAGCCAAGTCCCCTTGGGGACAAACACTGAAGCTTTCTTT. It is translated as CASSQVPLGTNTEAFF.

The chain employs TRBV14 and TRBJ2-6; D is unresolved. Deletions cut 4 bases from V and 1 base from J, with 8 bases between. The CDR3 covers 15 residues. The germline V gene encodes CDR1 SGHDN and CDR2 FVKESK. Written as DNA, the CDR3 is TGTGCCAGCAGCCCATTGACTTCTGGGGCCAACGTCCTGACTTTC. Residues: CASSPLTSGANVLTF.

The chain combines TRBV10-3 with TRBJ1-1, with TRBD1 matching 11 bases. Germline CDR1 and CDR2: ENHRY and SYGVKD. Trimming at V came to 5 bases and at J to 1 base, leaving 6 bases not matched to a gene. The CDR3 runs to 16 residues. CDR3 residues: CAISPGTGGGNTEAFF. The CDR3, as DNA: TGTGCCATCAGTCCCGGGACAGGGGGTGGGAACACTGAAGCTTTCTTT.

The rearrangement uses TRBV5-1 and TRBJ1-1; D might be TRBD1 (6 bases). The V and J ends lost 2 bases and 1 base respectively, with 12 bases between them. The germline gives CDR1 SGHRS, CDR2 YFSETQ. The CDR3 has 15 amino acids. CDR3 in amino acids: CASSLLTGENTEAFF. The CDR3 DNA sequence: TGCGCCAGCAGCTTACTGACAGGAGAGAACACTGAAGCTTTCTTT.

V gene TRBV5-6 combines with J gene TRBJ2-5, with D uncertain. There are 13 residues in the CDR3. Trimming cost V 4 bases and J 5 bases, with 12 bases left between them. In germline, CDR1 is SGHDT, CDR2 YYEEEE. In nucleotides, the CDR3 is TGTGCCAGCAGCCGGAGCACGTCGGAGACCCAGTACTTC. Translation: CASSRSTSETQYF.

The CDR3 DNA sequence: TGTGCCAGCAGTTCCGGGACAGGGACTGGAAACACCATATATTTT. This encodes CASSSGTGTGNTIYF. The chain carries TRBV6-5 and TRBJ1-3, with TRBD1 identical over 9 bases. This CDR3 has 15 residues. Trimming at V came to 4 bases and at J to 2 bases, leaving 3 bases not matched to a gene. Germline V lookup: CDR1 MNHEY, CDR2 SVGAGI.

The chain joins TRBV29-1 to TRBJ2-1, with a weak D call TRBD2 (5 bases). With 4 bases removed from V and 7 bases from J, the gap between germline ends came to 14 bases. CDR1 and CDR2 from the germline V gene are SQVTM and ANQGSEA. The CDR3 is 13 residues long. The chain's CDR3 is CSVASTRQNEQFF. CDR3 nucleotide sequence: TGCAGCGTTGCGAGTACTAGGCAGAATGAGCAGTTCTTC.

The chain carries TRBV5-1 and TRBJ2-1; possibly TRBD2 for D (6 bases). The CDR3 is 15 amino acids. Germline V gene sequence: CDR1 SGHRS, CDR2 YFSETQ. Trimming took off 0 bases at V and 4 bases at J, with 11 bases between the two ends. CDR3 DNA sequence: TGCGCCAGCAGCTTGGGCGGGGTAGGATACAATGAGCAGTTCTTC. Translating gives CASSLGGVGYNEQFF.

V usage is TRBV28 and J usage is TRBJ1-6, with D perhaps TRBD1 (6 bases). The germline CDR1 and CDR2 sequences are MDHEN and SYDVKM. V was trimmed by 1 base and J by 3 bases, leaving 7 bases between them. The CDR3 is 15 residues long. The CDR3 DNA reads as TGTGCCAGCAGTTTATCCAGGGGCTATAATTCACCCCTCCACTTT. Protein product: CASSLSRGYNSPLHF. The entire variable domain, with the rest obtained from reference TRBV28 and TRBJ1-6, is as follows: DVKVTQSSRYLVKRTGEKVFLECVQDMDHENMFWYRQDPGLGLRLIYFSYDVKMKEKGDIPEGYSVSREKKERFSLILESASTNQTSMYLCASSLSRGYNSPLHFGNGTRLTVT.

This clone is categorized as medium-sized. The rearrangement links TRBV28 to TRBJ1-4; the D is unclear. The CDR3 runs to 14 residues. The V gene's germline CDR1 is MDHEN and CDR2 SYDVKM. Between the trimmed V and J ends, which lost 2 bases and 4 bases, there was a span of 8 bases. CDR3 sequence reads: CASSLVGVNEKLFF. CDR3 coding DNA: TGTGCCAGCAGTTTAGTGGGAGTTAATGAAAAACTGTTTTTT.

V usage is TRBV15 and J usage is TRBJ1-2; 7 bases agree with TRBD1. V gave up 3 bases and J gave up 0 bases; unmatched junction bases: 7. The CDR3 covers 16 residues. Germline CDR1 and CDR2: LNHNV and YYDKDF (reference sequence). The DNA of the CDR3 is TGTGCCACCAGCAGGCGGGACAGTGCAGCTAACTATGGCTACACCTTC. It is translated as CATSRRDSAANYGYTF.

The CDR3 DNA sequence: TGTGCCAGTTGCAGACAGACCCAGAATTCACCCCTCCACTTT. Its translation: CASCRQTQNSPLHF. The chain carries TRBV27 and TRBJ1-6; D perhaps matches TRBD1 (5 bases). CDR3 length: 14 residues. CDR1 is MNHEY, CDR2 SMNVEV, per germline (reference sequence). V lost 9 bases and J lost 7, with 16 bases in between.

This clone has just a few counts. V and J are TRBV6-5 and TRBJ1-1; 7 nucleotides align to TRBD1. With 6 bases clipped from V and 0 bases from J, the junction kept 7 bases outside the gene matches. The germline CDR1 and CDR2 sequences are MNHEY and SVGAGI. There are 15 residues in the CDR3. CDR3 DNA sequence: TGTGCCAGCAGCCAGGGACAGTACATGAACACTGAAGCTTTCTTT. This sequence encodes CASSQGQYMNTEAFF.

In nucleotides, the CDR3 is TGTGCCAGCTTGGAGCGGGGGGCCCACAATGAGCAGTTCTTC. The encoded protein is CASLERGAHNEQFF. This sequence joins TRBV7-2 and TRBJ2-1, with 9 positions matching TRBD2. CDR1 and CDR2 (germline): SGHTA, FQGNSA. The CDR3 is made up of 14 amino acids. The V gene end was trimmed by 8 bases and the J gene end by 5 bases; junction bases not matched to a gene: 7.

On this clone: Other DNA sequences in the sample encode the same CDR3. The chain is built from TRBV9 and TRBJ1-1, with a weak D call TRBD1 (6 bases). V dropped 4 bases and J dropped 1 base, with 11 bases sitting between them. This CDR3 region has 14 residues. The V gene's germline CDR1 is SGDLS and CDR2 YYNGEE. This CDR3 is CASSLTGQNTEAFF. The DNA of the CDR3 is TGTGCCAGCAGCCTAACAGGGCAGAACACTGAAGCTTTCTTT. The full variable domain, its missing parts supplied by reference TRBV9 and TRBJ1-1, is DSGVTQTPKHLITATGQRVTLRCSPRSGDLSVYWYQQSLDQGLQFLIQYYNGEERAKGNILERFSAQQFPDLHSELNLSSLELGDSALYFCASSLTGQNTEAFFGQGTRLTVV.